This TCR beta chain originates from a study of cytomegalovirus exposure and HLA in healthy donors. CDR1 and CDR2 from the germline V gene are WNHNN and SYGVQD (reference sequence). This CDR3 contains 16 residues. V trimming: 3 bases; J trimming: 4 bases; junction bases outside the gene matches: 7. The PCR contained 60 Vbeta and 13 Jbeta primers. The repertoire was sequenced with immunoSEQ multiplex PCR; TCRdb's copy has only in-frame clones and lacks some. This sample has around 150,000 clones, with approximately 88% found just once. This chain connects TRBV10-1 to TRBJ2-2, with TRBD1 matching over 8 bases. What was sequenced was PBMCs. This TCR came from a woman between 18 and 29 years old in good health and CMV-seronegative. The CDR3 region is CASSEVQGVATGELFF. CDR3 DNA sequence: TGCGCCAGCAGTGAAGTACAGGGGGTGGCCACCGGGGAGCTGTTTTTT.